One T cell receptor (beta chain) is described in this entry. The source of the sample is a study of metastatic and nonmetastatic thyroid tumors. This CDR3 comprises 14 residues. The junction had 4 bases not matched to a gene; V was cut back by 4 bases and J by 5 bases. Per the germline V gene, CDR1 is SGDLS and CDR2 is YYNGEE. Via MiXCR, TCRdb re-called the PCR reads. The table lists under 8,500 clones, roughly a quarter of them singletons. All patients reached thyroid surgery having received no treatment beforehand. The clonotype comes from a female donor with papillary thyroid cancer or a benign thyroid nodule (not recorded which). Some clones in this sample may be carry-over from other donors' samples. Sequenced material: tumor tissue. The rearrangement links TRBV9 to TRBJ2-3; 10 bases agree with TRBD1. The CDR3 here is CASSPRTGGDTQYF. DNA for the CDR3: TGTGCCAGCAGCCCTCGGACAGGGGGAGATACGCAGTATTTT.